Sequencing of this TCR beta chain was carried out in a study of blood T cells in healthy people across ages (dated by TCRdb to the mid-2010s). Regarding the study in general: In model experiments, template switching captured about one uniquely barcoded TCR beta cDNA molecule for every two T cells. To track age-related changes in TCR beta repertoire diversity, the study relied on deep sequencing normalized with unique cDNA molecular identifiers. Four age groups were formed from the donors: young (average 16 years), middle-aged (approximately 40), aged (under 70) and long-lived (less than 85). To avoid experimental bias, donors of different ages were spread randomly across the sequencing lanes. The study analyzed two additional independent replicas of 1 million unique cDNA reads from the same blood draw for two donors, one aged 18 to 30 and one aged 80 or older.

Library creation used 5' RACE. A second PCR of 7 to 11 cycles was performed with a sample-barcoded 5' primer and a J-beta primer mix. A template-switch 5' adaptor carrying 12 random nucleotides introduced a unique molecular identifier onto each TCR beta cDNA molecule. Each sample yielded at least 2.5 million CDR3-containing paired-end reads. First-strand cDNA synthesis was performed from all RNA using the Mint cDNA synthesis kit, with priming by a TRBC-specific oligonucleotide. Following uracil-DNA glycosylase treatment, all cDNA underwent a first 18-cycle PCR with the universal primers M1SS and BC2_uni_R. The paper's data handling went like this. For normalization, 1 million high-quality reads, each with a distinct molecular identifier, were randomly selected from each sample. Reads sharing molecular identifiers were discarded rather than binned into consensus sequences. CDR3 identification, clonotype clustering and error correction used MiTCR with a Q25 quality threshold and the strictest error-elimination algorithm. A nonparametric unseen species model with Euler transformation was used to estimate a lower bound on total TCR beta diversity. The public reads were reanalyzed by TCRdb: fastp trimming at Q25, MiXCR alignment, in-frame beta chains only. Rows are unified per CDR3 protein, each entry keeping the most common DNA and genes. TCRdb, rather than the study authors, made the V and J calls. This sample gives approximately 1,700,000 distinct CDR3 sequences in total; roughly two fifths of them show up just once. Roughly 24% of the sample lies in the top ten.

This clonotype was found a few times. Its cognate antigen has yet to be identified. The sample holds no much larger clone one base away, and base qualities are not on file. Here V drops 2 bases and J drops 6 bases, and the junction holds 5 bases not matched to any gene. The CDR3 runs 14 residues from the cysteine to the phenylalanine. This entry keeps only the CDR3 DNA: 42 bases, framed from base 1. Sequences MNHEY (CDR1) and SMNVEV (CDR2) are obtained from the germline V gene (reference sequence). What the work shows at the level of the full study, not this receptor alone: As age increased, observed TCR beta diversity per million T cells dropped in a roughly linear way, and a significant reduction was already evident by age around 41. Conclusive comparison of naive and antigen-experienced compartments was prevented by the profiling of bulk unsorted PBMCs. Compared with the aged group, more naive CD4+ T cells, fewer expanded clones and increased TCR diversity were shown by the long-lived group, suggesting age selection. Because the CMV infection status of the donors was unknown, age-related changes in expanded clonotypes may potentially have been confounded. The percentage of naive T cells measured by flow cytometry correlated strongly with observed TCR beta diversity. Estimates of total diversity based on one million sequenced T cells were considered lower bounds and underestimates.

Donors were 30 to 45 systemically healthy Caucasian individuals from Russia aged 6 to 90 years. Each donor gave about 9.2 milliliters of peripheral blood, drawn into EDTA-treated Vacutainer tubes. Ficoll-Paque density-gradient centrifugation was used to isolate PBMCs, with at least 7 million per sample. Trizol reagent was used to extract total RNA from the PBMCs, yielding at least 5.5 micrograms per sample. The percentages of naive CD45RAhigh/CD27high T cells were determined by flow cytometry on a PBMC aliquot from every donor. The origin of this receptor is a human donor in good health. The chain is made from TRBV27 and TRBJ1-2; a stretch of 8 junction bases matches TRBD1. The sample consisted of blood. The DNA sequence follows: TGTGCCAGCAGTTTAAGGACAGGGAAGAATGGCTACACCTTC. This is translated as CASSLRTGKNGYTF.